This entry lists 13 T cell receptor beta chains sequenced from one sample in a study of control samples from healthy donors and cancer patients (dated by TCRdb to 2018 to 2021). Libraries were built with the immunoSEQ multiplex PCR assay. What TCRdb holds here is the immuneACCESS table cut down to in-frame rearrangements. Part of the clones is not present; checked against another copy, under half of the missing clones reflect an unresolved V gene, and the others are unexplained. The sample has tens of thousands of clones on record, roughly 95% of them singletons. The ten largest clones take up about 1.1% of the sample. Sequencing input: blood. Receptors originate from a woman aged 18-29 years in good health.

The V call is TRBV9, the J call TRBJ2-1, with 8 bases fitting TRBD2. This CDR3 comprises 16 residues. Trimming removed 4 bases from V and 1 base from J; junction bases left unmatched: 7. Germline-derived CDR1 and CDR2 are SGDLS and YYNGEE. CDR3 coding DNA: TGTGCCAGCAGCCCACAAGCGGGGGCGTCCTACAATGAGCAGTTCTTC. It yields the protein CASSPQAGASYNEQFF.

V usage is TRBV11-2 and J usage is TRBJ2-1; the D gene is possibly TRBD1 (7 bases). Between the trimmed V and J ends, which lost 5 bases and 7 bases, there was a span of 24 bases. CDR1 is SGHAT and CDR2 is FQNNGV in the germline V gene. CDR3 length equals 17 residues. The CDR3 is CASSGRGVGPRGNEQFF. CDR3 in DNA: TGTGCCAGCAGCGGTAGGGGGGTGGGACCCAGGGGGAATGAGCAGTTCTTC.

The chain has TRBV7-2 and TRBJ2-3, with D perhaps assigned TRBD1 or TRBD2 (5 bases each). Germline V CDR1 and CDR2: SGHTA, FQGNSA. The CDR3 has 13 residues. Trimming took 2 bases from V and 6 from J, leaving 9 bases between them. The CDR3 is CASSLNGADTQYF. CDR3 nucleotide sequence: TGTGCCAGCAGCTTAAACGGGGCGGATACGCAGTATTTT.

The genes are TRBV3-1 (or the pseudogene TRBV3-2) and TRBJ2-1; D is uncertain. Germline V lookup: CDR1 LGHDT, CDR2 YNNKEL (reference sequence). The V and J ends lost 4 bases and 0 bases respectively, with 10 bases between them. This CDR3 spans 15 amino acids. CDR3 DNA sequence: TGTGCCAGCAGCCCGCCAAAGAGCTCCTACAATGAGCAGTTCTTC. Its translation is CASSPPKSSYNEQFF.

The chain carries TRBV5-1 and TRBJ1-2, with no clear D. V dropped 4 bases and J dropped 4 bases, with 8 bases sitting between them. CDR3 size: 12 residues. Looked up from germline, CDR1 is SGHRS and CDR2 is YFSETQ. The CDR3 sequence is CASSTDLYGYTF. CDR3 sequence (DNA): TGCGCCAGCAGCACGGACCTCTATGGCTACACCTTC.

V gene TRBV11-2 combines with J gene TRBJ1-2, with a possible D match to TRBD1 (6 bases). CDR1 SGHAT and CDR2 FQNNGV come from the germline V gene. V lost 0 bases and J 7 bases, leaving 12 bases between the germline ends. CDR3 length: 14 residues. CDR3 nucleotides: TGTGCCAGCAGCTTAGATTCATGGGGGCCTGGCTACACCTTC. Amino acids: CASSLDSWGPGYTF.

This chain's CDR3 is CASSGLNTEAFF. CDR3 DNA: TGTGCCAGCTCTGGATTGAACACTGAAGCTTTCTTT. The gene calls are TRBV7-9 and TRBJ1-1; D is unresolved. The CDR3 spans 12 residues. Trimming stripped 8 bases from V and 0 bases from J, with 7 bases between. Germline-derived CDR1 and CDR2 are SEHNR and FQNEAQ (reference sequence).

V is TRBV3-1 (or the pseudogene TRBV3-2) and J is TRBJ1-2; perhaps TRBD1 as D (5 bases). The CDR3 covers 12 residues. V was pared by 3 bases and J by 8 bases, with 10 bases between. Germline CDR1 is LGHDT and CDR2 is YNNKEL (reference sequence). The CDR3 sequence is CASSQGELGYTF. CDR3 in DNA: TGTGCCAGCAGCCAGGGGGAGCTGGGCTACACCTTC.

Of note for this clone: An end of the junction differs from the germline gene, which may be a read error. V and J are TRBV6-6 and TRBJ1-5, with a possible D match to TRBD1 (5 bases). CDR3 length: 16 amino acids. CDR1 MNHNY and CDR2 SVGAGI come from the germline V gene (reference sequence). CDR3 amino acids: CAGRLTGTTSNQPQHF. In DNA form, the CDR3 reads TGTGCCGGCAGGTTAACAGGAACAACGAGCAATCAGCCCCAGCATTTT.

This chain uses TRBV6-6 with TRBJ1-4; D might be TRBD1 (5 bases). CDR1 is MNHNY, CDR2 SVGAGI, per germline (reference sequence). The V end lost 7 bases, the J end lost 0 bases, and 6 bases lay between the germline ends. This CDR3 has 13 amino acids. CDR3 protein: CASTGATNEKLFF. CDR3 DNA: TGTGCCAGCACGGGGGCAACTAATGAAAAACTGTTTTTT.

The chain links TRBV27 to TRBJ2-2, with 11 bases fitting TRBD1. Germline trimming cut 6 bases from V and 6 bases from J; bases unmatched to any gene: 6. The CDR3 length is 15 residues. Germline CDR1 and CDR2: MNHEY and SMNVEV (reference sequence). The CDR3 DNA reads TGTGCCAGCAGACCGGACAGGGGGCAAGCCGGGGAGCTGTTTTTT. Amino acids: CASRPDRGQAGELFF.

This clone has just one count. This chain connects TRBV14 to TRBJ1-2; 7 nucleotides line up with TRBD1. The V segment lost 4 bases and the J segment 4 bases; nucleotides outside the gene matches: 6. Looked up from germline, CDR1 is SGHDN and CDR2 is FVKESK. The CDR3 is 14 residues long. CDR3 loop: CASSLGGLVYGYTF. The CDR3 DNA reads as TGTGCCAGCAGCCTAGGGGGCCTTGTCTATGGCTACACCTTC. The full variable domain, completed using reference TRBV14 and TRBJ1-2, is EAGVTQFPSHSVIEKGQTVTLRCDPISGHDNLYWYRRVMGKEIKFLLHFVKESKQDESGMPNNRFLAERTGGTYSTLKVQPAELEDSGVYFCASSLGGLVYGYTFGSGTRLTVV.

V is TRBV27 and J is TRBJ1-1, with D possibly being TRBD1 (6 bases). V was trimmed by 6 bases and J by 7 bases, leaving 15 bases between them. This CDR3 spans 13 amino acids. Per germline, CDR1 MNHEY and CDR2 SMNVEV (reference sequence). The CDR3 here is CASSDRLAHEAFF. The CDR3 DNA follows: TGTGCCAGCAGCGACAGGCTTGCCCATGAAGCTTTCTTT.